These 30 T cell receptor beta chains came from one sample sequenced in a study of chronic HIV infection and antiretroviral therapy. Each CDR3 protein gets one entry after TCRdb re-called the 5' RACE reads with MiXCR. The sample holds around 30,000 distinct CDR3 sequences, under 9.5% seen once. The sample comprised peripheral blood. The receptors were gathered from an adult who had HIV and had not received antiretroviral therapy, or was an uninfected healthy control (not recorded which).

This clonotype was detected many times. This chain joins TRBV5-1 and TRBJ2-7, with D maybe TRBD1 (5 bases). The CDR3 consists of 16 residues. The germline gives CDR1 SGHRS, CDR2 YFSETQ. Trimming removed 3 bases from V and 3 bases from J, with 19 bases in between. CDR3 sequence reads: CASSSEPGRVYYEQYF. CDR3 nucleotide sequence: TGCGCCAGCAGCTCGGAGCCCGGCAGGGTGTACTACGAGCAGTACTTC.

This clonotype has at least ten counts. V and J are TRBV10-3 and TRBJ2-7, with 10 bases identical to TRBD1. This CDR3 comprises 16 residues. The trim removed 6 bases at V and 3 bases at J, leaving 11 bases unmatched. CDR1 and CDR2 (germline): ENHRY, SYGVKD. The CDR3 region is CAIRRQGALDYYEQYF. CDR3 DNA sequence: TGTGCCATCAGAAGACAGGGGGCCCTAGACTACTACGAGCAGTACTTC.

The chain combines TRBV29-1 with TRBJ2-5; the D gene is possibly TRBD1 (6 bases). Deletions cut 6 bases from V and 4 bases from J, with 18 bases between. CDR1 and CDR2 from the germline V gene are SQVTM and ANQGSEA. The CDR3 loop spans 14 amino acids. CDR3 coding DNA: TGCAGCGTCCCCAAACACAGGGAAACAGAGACCCAGTACTTC. Translating it yields CSVPKHRETETQYF. The full variable domain, completed using reference TRBV29-1 and TRBJ2-5, is SAVISQKPSRDICQRGTSLTIQCQVDSQVTMMFWYRQQPGQSLTLIATANQGSEATYESGFVIDKFPISRPNLTFSTLTVSNMSPEDSSIYLCSVPKHRETETQYFGPGTRLLVL.

At least ten counts were recorded for this clonotype. The V call is TRBV7-6, the J call TRBJ1-3; 8 nucleotides align to TRBD1. Trimming cost V 2 bases and J 4 bases; bases outside gene matches: 10. CDR3 length: 17 amino acids. Germline V gene sequence: CDR1 SGHVS, CDR2 FNYEAQ. Written as DNA, the CDR3 is TGTGCCAGCAGCTTAAGGGACAGGTCGACTTCAGGAAACACCATATATTTT. It encodes CASSLRDRSTSGNTIYF.

There are many counts of this clonotype. The J gene is TRBJ2-7, the V gene TRBV6-5; D call uncertain. The CDR3 length is 13 residues. V lost 5 bases, J lost 3 bases, and 11 bases lay in between. Germline V gives CDR1 MNHEY, CDR2 SVGAGI. CDR3 in DNA: TGTGCCAGCAGTCGTGCTATCGACTACGAGCAGTACTTC. Its protein product is CASSRAIDYEQYF.

The gene calls are TRBV7-9 and TRBJ2-4, with 9 bases fitting TRBD1. With V trimmed by 4 bases and J by 2 bases, 6 bases remained unmatched. Germline V gene sequence: CDR1 SEHNR, CDR2 FQNEAQ (reference sequence). This CDR3 comprises 16 residues. The CDR3 loop reads CASSSDRGETKNIQYF. For the CDR3, the DNA is TGTGCCAGCAGCTCGGACAGGGGTGAGACCAAAAACATTCAGTACTTC.

The V call is TRBV10-3, the J call TRBJ2-7; 8 bases align to TRBD1. The CDR3 length is 15 residues. Trimming took 3 bases from V and 2 from J; bases not matched to a gene: 6. The germline V gene encodes CDR1 ENHRY and CDR2 SYGVKD. In DNA, the CDR3 is TGTGCCATCAGTGACCCGACAGGGGCTACCTACGAGCAGTACTTC. Amino acid sequence: CAISDPTGATYEQYF.

The chain uses TRBV20-1 and TRBJ2-1; 8 bases match TRBD2. J gave up 6 bases and V 4 bases, and 14 bases lay outside the gene matches. CDR3 length equals 16 residues. The germline CDR1 and CDR2 sequences are DFQATT and SNEGSKA (reference sequence). The CDR3 DNA is TGCAGTGCTATTAACAGGGCGGCTAGCGGGTTCAATGAGCAGTTCTTC. It translates to CSAINRAASGFNEQFF.

The CDR3 DNA follows: TGTGCCAGCCCCATGTCGGGGACCGGAGGCCCAGTATACTTC. This translates into CASPMSGTGGPVYF. The chain couples TRBV7-9 to TRBJ2-5; D possibly uses TRBD1 or TRBD2 (5 bases each). Trimming stripped 8 bases from V and 14 bases from J, with 27 bases between. Germline CDR1 SEHNR, CDR2 FQNEAQ (reference sequence). The CDR3 consists of 14 residues.

V gene TRBV2 combines with J gene TRBJ1-4, with a possible D match to TRBD1 (5 bases). The CDR3 spans 15 residues. Germline V gene data show CDR1 as SNHLY and CDR2 as FYNNEI. Deletions cut 0 bases from V and 2 bases from J, with 7 bases between. CDR3 in DNA: TGTGCCAGCAGTGAAGCCGGGGCTACTAATGAAAAACTGTTTTTT. Protein product: CASSEAGATNEKLFF.

Note on this clonotype: A read error may be the cause here, since a much bigger clone is one base away. V and J are TRBV18 and TRBJ2-1, with no clear D. From germline, CDR1 is KGHSH and CDR2 LQKENI. This CDR3 has 15 residues. The CDR3 DNA follows: TGTGTCAGCTCACCACCCGTTGGGGCCTACAATGAGCAGTTCTTC. Its translation is CVSSPPVGAYNEQFF.

This clonotype was recorded many times. The chain uses TRBV12-3 or TRBV12-4 and TRBJ2-3; D call uncertain. V was cut by 6 bases and J by 0 bases, with 16 bases left in between. CDR3 length: 16 residues. In DNA form, the CDR3 reads TGTGCCAGCAGCCCGGCCAGACGAGCTAGCACAGATACGCAGTATTTT. This sequence encodes CASSPARRASTDTQYF.

This clonotype came up many times. CDR3 in DNA: TGTGCCAAAGAGACCCAGTACTTC. Its protein is CAKETQYF. The rearrangement links TRBV25-1 to TRBJ2-5; D call uncertain. CDR1 MGHDK and CDR2 SYGVNS come from the germline V gene. CDR3 length equals 8 residues. V was pared by 10 bases and J by 3 bases, with 0 bases between.

The chain recombines TRBV27 with TRBJ1-1; D is ambiguous. This CDR3 region has 14 residues. The germline gives CDR1 MNHEY, CDR2 SMNVEV (reference sequence). V was clipped by 3 bases and J by 1 base, with 9 bases between them. This CDR3 is CASSFSDSNTEAFF. In DNA form, the CDR3 reads TGTGCCAGCAGTTTTTCCGACTCGAACACTGAAGCTTTCTTT.

Ten or more counts support this clonotype. In DNA form, the CDR3 reads TGTGCCAGCAATCAGCCTGGGATCCGTACTGAAGCTTTCTTT. This gives the protein CASNQPGIRTEAFF. This sequence joins TRBV6-6 and TRBJ1-1; D is unclear. The V gene lost 7 bases and the J gene lost 5 bases, with 17 bases spanning the gap. This CDR3 has 14 amino acids. Germline CDR1 and CDR2: MNHNY and SVGAGI (reference sequence).

This clonotype occurred a few times. The chain is built from TRBV18 and TRBJ2-1; 7 bases agree with TRBD1. The germline V gene encodes CDR1 KGHSH and CDR2 LQKENI. Trimming cost V 1 base and J 5 bases; bases outside gene matches: 2. The CDR3 runs to 14 residues. The CDR3 region has the DNA TGTGCCAGCTCACCACAAGGGACAGACAATGAGCAGTTCTTC. This translates into CASSPQGTDNEQFF. The variable domain in full, completed from reference TRBV18 and TRBJ2-1, reads NAGVMQNPRHLVRRRGQEARLRCSPMKGHSHVYWYRQLPEEGLKFMVYLQKENIIDESGMPKERFSAEFPKEGPSILRIQQVVRGDSAAYFCASSPQGTDNEQFFGPGTRLTVL.

This clonotype was seen a handful of times. The chain employs TRBV6-2 or TRBV6-3 and TRBJ1-1; no firm D call. The V and J ends lost 6 bases and 5 bases respectively, with 13 bases between them. This CDR3 contains 13 residues. Per the germline V gene, CDR1 is MNHEY and CDR2 is SVGEGT. CDR3: CASRPTGRTEAFF. As DNA, the CDR3 is TGTGCCAGCAGACCAACGGGGAGGACTGAAGCTTTCTTT.

The chain combines TRBV7-9 with TRBJ1-1; D is uncertain. The germline CDR1 and CDR2 sequences are SEHNR and FQNEAQ (reference sequence). V was pared by 10 bases and J by 8 bases, with 17 bases between. The CDR3 totals 12 residues. CDR3 sequence: CATGGTEEEAFF. The CDR3 nucleotides read TGTGCCACCGGAGGAACGGAAGAGGAAGCTTTCTTT. Together with reference TRBV7-9 and TRBJ1-1, the CDR3 gives the full variable domain: DTGVSQNPRHKITKRGQNVTFRCDPISEHNRLYWYRQTLGQGPEFLTYFQNEAQLEKSRLLSDRFSAERPKGSFSTLEIQRTEQGDSAMYLCATGGTEEEAFFGQGTRLTVV.

The table lists this clonotype with many counts. This chain connects TRBV18 to TRBJ1-1; 8 nucleotides agree with TRBD1. This CDR3 has 14 residues. Germline V gene data show CDR1 as KGHSH and CDR2 as LQKENI. V was pared by 6 bases and J by 3 bases, with 6 bases of the junction left unmatched. The CDR3 nucleotides are TGTGCCAGCTCGAACATGGACAGGGACACTGAAGCTTTCTTT. This sequence encodes CASSNMDRDTEAFF.

This clonotype was found many times. Here the CDR3 DNA reads TGCAGTGCTAGAGATGAGGCCTATGGCTACACCTTC. As protein: CSARDEAYGYTF. The J gene is TRBJ1-2, the V gene TRBV20-1, with D uncertain. The CDR3 is 12 residues long. Germline loops: CDR1 DFQATT, CDR2 SNEGSKA (reference sequence). Trimming took off 0 bases at V and 4 bases at J, with 6 bases between the two ends.

This clonotype was counted ten times or more. The chain recombines TRBV19 with TRBJ1-5; TRBD1 matches at 7 bases. CDR3 length equals 16 residues. Unmatched junction bases numbered 11, after V lost 7 bases and J lost 2 bases. Per germline, CDR1 LNHDA and CDR2 SQIVND (reference sequence). CDR3 sequence (DNA): TGTGCCAGTAACCCGGGACAGACCTTTGGCAATCAGCCCCAGCATTTT. Its protein product is CASNPGQTFGNQPQHF.

In this sample, this clonotype turned up a few times. J is TRBJ2-5 and V is TRBV27, with D possibly being TRBD2 (5 bases). The CDR3 totals 15 residues. Germline V gene lookup returns CDR1 MNHEY and CDR2 SMNVEV (reference sequence). Deletions cut 1 base from V and 2 bases from J, with 11 bases between. CDR3 coding DNA: TGTGCCAGCAGTTTATTCAGGAGGACTCAAGAGACCCAGTACTTC. It yields the protein CASSLFRRTQETQYF.

This clonotype was observed a handful of times. This chain uses TRBV14 with TRBJ1-5, with 8 bases that match TRBD1. The CDR3 totals 15 residues. Germline V gene sequence: CDR1 SGHDN, CDR2 FVKESK. The J segment lost 5 bases and the V segment lost 1 base, leaving 4 bases of the junction unmatched. CDR3 protein: CASSQGGQGDQPQHF. CDR3 nucleotides: TGTGCCAGCAGCCAAGGCGGACAGGGAGATCAGCCCCAGCATTTT.

The chain recombines TRBV7-9 with TRBJ2-3; D is unclear. The germline V and J ends were trimmed by 7 bases and 3 bases, with 14 bases remaining between them. The CDR3 sequence is 14 residues long. The germline gives CDR1 SEHNR, CDR2 FQNEAQ (reference sequence). The CDR3 DNA follows: TGTGCCAGCAACCGGCCCTTTTCGACAGATACGCAGTATTTT. It specifies CASNRPFSTDTQYF.

This clonotype was observed at least ten times. The chain's CDR3 is CSVKDGINEQFF. DNA for the CDR3: TGCAGCGTCAAGGACGGTATCAATGAGCAGTTCTTC. The V and J genes are TRBV29-1 and TRBJ2-1; D remains unclear. Germline CDR1 SQVTM, CDR2 ANQGSEA. The V and J ends lost 6 bases and 6 bases respectively, with 12 bases between them. The CDR3 is made up of 12 amino acids.

This clonotype occurred many times. This chain uses TRBV6-1 with TRBJ2-6, with D perhaps TRBD1 (5 bases). The CDR3 covers 12 residues. The germline V and J ends were trimmed by 4 bases and 8 bases, with 6 bases remaining between them. Germline V lookup: CDR1 MNHNS, CDR2 SASEGT. The CDR3 protein is CASSAGSNVLTF. In DNA form, the CDR3 reads TGTGCCAGCAGTGCAGGGTCCAACGTCCTGACTTTC.

This clonotype was detected ten times or more. CDR3 sequence: CASSLVTSTDTQYF. Here the CDR3 DNA reads TGTGCCAGCAGCTTGGTGACGAGCACAGATACGCAGTATTTT. This chain uses TRBV5-5 with TRBJ2-3; D not resolved. CDR1 is SGHKS, CDR2 YYEKEE, per germline (reference sequence). CDR3 length equals 14 residues. Trimming removed 0 bases at V and 0 bases at J, with 5 bases between.

This clonotype was observed at least ten times. This chain uses TRBV6-5 with TRBJ2-7; TRBD2 matches at 8 bases. J was trimmed by 4 bases and V by 9 bases; bases with no gene match: 5. The CDR3 is 12 amino acids. Germline V gives CDR1 MNHEY, CDR2 SVGAGI. CDR3 nucleotides: TGTGCCAGTTCAAGCGGGAGTTACGAGCAGTACTTC. Its translation: CASSSGSYEQYF.

The table lists this clonotype with a few counts. The CDR3 loop reads CASSLAGAGTEAFF. The DNA of the CDR3 is TGTGCCAGCAGCTTGGCCGGGGCTGGGACTGAAGCTTTCTTT. The V and J genes are TRBV5-5 and TRBJ1-1; a weak D match, TRBD1 (5 bases). This CDR3 is built from 14 residues. CDR1 and CDR2 (germline): SGHKS, YYEKEE (reference sequence). Trimming shortened V by 0 bases and J by 5 bases, and 11 bases separated the two germline ends.

This rearrangement joins TRBV29-1 to TRBJ2-5, with 7 positions matching TRBD1. V lost 4 bases to trimming and J lost 6 bases; unmatched junction nucleotides: 8. CDR1 SQVTM and CDR2 ANQGSEA come from the germline V gene. This CDR3 has 13 residues. The CDR3 nucleotides are TGCAGCGTTGCCGGGACAGCTCCCCAGACCCAGTACTTC. As protein: CSVAGTAPQTQYF.